This TCR beta chain was recorded in a study of follicular helper T cells after annual influenza vaccination. Study-wide background: Days 0, 7 and 28 post-vaccination were the blood draw times. Points from the study as a whole: Undersampling of larger non-cTfh compartments could not be excluded. Change in circulating plasmablasts correlated with ICOS+CD38+ cTfh clonality change.

Sequencing of TCRB used Survey level resolution. Profiled with immunoSEQ multiplex PCR; TCRdb holds only in-frame clones, not every one. The sample contains around 10,000 clones, around 79% of which appear only once. As concerns this clone: Its specificity is not known.

The TCR sequence derives from an adult who received the influenza vaccine. The source was CXCR5- memory CD4+ T cells sorted from blood, collected 6 weeks after influenza vaccination.

CDR3 nucleotide sequence: TGTGCCAGCAGCCCTAAGATGTCGGGAGAGGGGAGCTATGGCTACACCTTC. Amino acids: CASSPKMSGEGSYGYTF. The rearrangement joins TRBV7-8 to TRBJ1-2; D possibly corresponds to TRBD1 (5 bases). The CDR3 spans 17 residues. Between the trimmed V and J ends, which lost 5 bases and 4 bases, there was a span of 23 bases. CDR1 SGHVS and CDR2 FQNEAQ come from the germline V gene. Full variable domain (missing parts from reference TRBV7-8 and TRBJ1-2): GAGVSQSPRYKVAKRGQDVALRCDPISGHVSLFWYQQALGQGPEFLTYFQNEAQLDKSGLPSDRFFAERPEGSVSTLKIQRTQQEDSAVYLCASSPKMSGEGSYGYTFGSGTRLTVV.